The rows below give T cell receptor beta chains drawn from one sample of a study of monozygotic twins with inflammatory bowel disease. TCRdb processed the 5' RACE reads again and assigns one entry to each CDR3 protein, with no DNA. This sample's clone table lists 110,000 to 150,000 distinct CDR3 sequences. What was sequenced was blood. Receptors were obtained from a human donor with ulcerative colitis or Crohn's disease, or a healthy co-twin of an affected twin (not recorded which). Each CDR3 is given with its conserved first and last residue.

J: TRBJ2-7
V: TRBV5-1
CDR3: CASSLGTATIYEQYF

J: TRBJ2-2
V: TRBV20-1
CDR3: CSAIQGVGAPTGELFF

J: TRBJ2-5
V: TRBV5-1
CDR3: CASSVRRQETQYF

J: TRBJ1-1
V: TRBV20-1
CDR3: CSATPDGRVTEAFF

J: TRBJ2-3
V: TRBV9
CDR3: CASSSRVGLADTQYF

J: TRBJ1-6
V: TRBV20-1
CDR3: CSARGPGQGYSPLHF

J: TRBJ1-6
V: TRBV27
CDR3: CASSLYRGAWSPLHF

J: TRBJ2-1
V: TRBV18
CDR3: CASSPIQGSYNEQFF

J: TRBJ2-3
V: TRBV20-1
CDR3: CSAAPGLAGGPETDTQYF

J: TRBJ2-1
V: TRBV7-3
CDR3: CASSLTAGEIDEQFF

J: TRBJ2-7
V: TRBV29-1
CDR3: CSVDAGTGDYEQYF